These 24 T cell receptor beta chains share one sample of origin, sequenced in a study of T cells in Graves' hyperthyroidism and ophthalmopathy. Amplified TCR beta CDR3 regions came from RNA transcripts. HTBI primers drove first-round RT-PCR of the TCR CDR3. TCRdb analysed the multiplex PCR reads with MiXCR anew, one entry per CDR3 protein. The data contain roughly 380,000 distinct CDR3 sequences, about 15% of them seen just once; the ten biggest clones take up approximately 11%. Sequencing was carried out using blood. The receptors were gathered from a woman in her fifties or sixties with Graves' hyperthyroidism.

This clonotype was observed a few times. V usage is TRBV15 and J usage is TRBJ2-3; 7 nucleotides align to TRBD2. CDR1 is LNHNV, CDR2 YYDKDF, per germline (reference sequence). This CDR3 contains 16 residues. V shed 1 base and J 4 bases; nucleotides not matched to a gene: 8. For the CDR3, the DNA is TGTGCCACCAGCAGAGCCGCGGGAGACCCTCCAGATACGCAGTATTTT. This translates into CATSRAAGDPPDTQYF.

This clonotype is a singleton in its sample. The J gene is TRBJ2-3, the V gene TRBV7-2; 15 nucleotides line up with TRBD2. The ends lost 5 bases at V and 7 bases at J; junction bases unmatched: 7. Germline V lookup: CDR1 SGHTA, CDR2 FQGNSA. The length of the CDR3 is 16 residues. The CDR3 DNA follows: TGTGCCAGCAGCCCAGGACTAGCGGGAGGGGAGTATACGCAGTATTTT. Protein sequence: CASSPGLAGGEYTQYF. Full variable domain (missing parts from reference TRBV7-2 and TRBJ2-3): GAGVSQSPSNKVTEKGKDVELRCDPISGHTALYWYRQSLGQGLEFLIYFQGNSAPDKSGLPSDRFSAERTGGSVSTLTIQRTQQEDSAVYLCASSPGLAGGEYTQYFGPGTRLTVL.

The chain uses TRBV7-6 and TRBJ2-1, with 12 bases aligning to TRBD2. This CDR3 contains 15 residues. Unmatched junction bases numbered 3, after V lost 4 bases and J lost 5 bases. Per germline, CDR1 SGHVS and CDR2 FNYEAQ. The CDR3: CASSSTSGRNNEQFF. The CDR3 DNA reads TGTGCCAGCAGCTCCACTAGCGGGAGGAACAATGAGCAGTTCTTC.

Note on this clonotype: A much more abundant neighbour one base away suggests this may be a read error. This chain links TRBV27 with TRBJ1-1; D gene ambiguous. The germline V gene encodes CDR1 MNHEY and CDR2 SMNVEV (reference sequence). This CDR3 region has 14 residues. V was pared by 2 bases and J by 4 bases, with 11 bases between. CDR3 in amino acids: CASSLRGVATEAFF. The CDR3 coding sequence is TGTGCCAGCAGTTTACGCGGGGTGGCCACTGAAGCTTTCTTT.

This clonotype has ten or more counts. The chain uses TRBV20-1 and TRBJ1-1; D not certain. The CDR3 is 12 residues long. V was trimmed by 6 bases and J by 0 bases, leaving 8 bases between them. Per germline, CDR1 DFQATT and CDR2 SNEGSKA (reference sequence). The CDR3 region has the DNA TGCAGTGCCGGTAGGGTGAACACTGAAGCTTTCTTT. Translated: CSAGRVNTEAFF.

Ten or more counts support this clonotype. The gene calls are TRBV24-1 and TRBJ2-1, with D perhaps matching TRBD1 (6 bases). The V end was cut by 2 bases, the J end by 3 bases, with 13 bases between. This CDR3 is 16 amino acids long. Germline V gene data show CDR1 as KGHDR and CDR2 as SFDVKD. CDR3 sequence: CATSDWGTKDYNEQFF. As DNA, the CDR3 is TGTGCCACCAGTGATTGGGGGACAAAGGACTACAATGAGCAGTTCTTC.

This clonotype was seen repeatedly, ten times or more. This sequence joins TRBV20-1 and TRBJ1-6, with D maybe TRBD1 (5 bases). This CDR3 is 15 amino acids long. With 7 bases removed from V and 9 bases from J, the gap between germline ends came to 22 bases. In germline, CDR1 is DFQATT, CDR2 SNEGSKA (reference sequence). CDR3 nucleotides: TGCAGTGTTCATGCCGGTATGGGGCGATCTTCACCCCTCCACTTT. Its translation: CSVHAGMGRSSPLHF.

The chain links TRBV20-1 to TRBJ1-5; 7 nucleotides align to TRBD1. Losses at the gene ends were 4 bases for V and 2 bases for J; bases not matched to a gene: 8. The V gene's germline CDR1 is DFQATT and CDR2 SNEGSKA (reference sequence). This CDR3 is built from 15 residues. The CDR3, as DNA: TGCAGTGCTACCACAGGGGCAGGGGGCAATCAGCCCCAGCATTTT. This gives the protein CSATTGAGGNQPQHF.

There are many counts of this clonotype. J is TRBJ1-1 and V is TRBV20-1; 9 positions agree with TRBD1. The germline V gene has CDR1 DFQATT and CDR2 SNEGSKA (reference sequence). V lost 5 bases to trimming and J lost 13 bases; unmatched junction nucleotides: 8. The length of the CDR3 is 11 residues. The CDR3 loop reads CSARDRDVDFF. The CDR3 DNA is TGCAGTGCTCGGGACAGGGATGTCGATTTCTTT.

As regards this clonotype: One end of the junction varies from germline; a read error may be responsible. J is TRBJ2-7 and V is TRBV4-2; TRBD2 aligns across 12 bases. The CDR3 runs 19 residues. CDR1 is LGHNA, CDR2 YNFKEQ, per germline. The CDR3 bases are TGTACCAGCAGCCAAGAATCTGGACTAGCGGGGTCCCTCTCCTACGAGCAGTACTTC. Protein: CTSSQESGLAGSLSYEQYF.

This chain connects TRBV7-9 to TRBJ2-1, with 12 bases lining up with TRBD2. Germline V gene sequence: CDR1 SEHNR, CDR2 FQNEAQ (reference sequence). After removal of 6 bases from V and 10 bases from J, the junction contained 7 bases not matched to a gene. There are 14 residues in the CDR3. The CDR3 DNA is TGTGCCAGCAGTACTAGCGGGAGGAGTTCCGAGCAGTTCTTC. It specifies CASSTSGRSSEQFF.

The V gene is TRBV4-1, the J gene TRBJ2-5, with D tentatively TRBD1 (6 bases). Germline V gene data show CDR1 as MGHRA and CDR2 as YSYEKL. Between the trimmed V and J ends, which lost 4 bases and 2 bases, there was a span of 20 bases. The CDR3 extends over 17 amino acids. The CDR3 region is CASSPIPGHLRQETQYF. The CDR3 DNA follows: TGCGCCAGCAGCCCAATCCCGGGACACCTAAGGCAAGAGACCCAGTACTTC.

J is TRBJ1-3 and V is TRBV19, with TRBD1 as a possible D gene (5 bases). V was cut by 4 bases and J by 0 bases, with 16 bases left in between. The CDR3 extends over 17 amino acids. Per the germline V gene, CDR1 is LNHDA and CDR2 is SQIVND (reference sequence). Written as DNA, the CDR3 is TGTGCCAGTAGTACCGGGGGATGGAAACTCTCTGGAAACACCATATATTTT. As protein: CASSTGGWKLSGNTIYF.

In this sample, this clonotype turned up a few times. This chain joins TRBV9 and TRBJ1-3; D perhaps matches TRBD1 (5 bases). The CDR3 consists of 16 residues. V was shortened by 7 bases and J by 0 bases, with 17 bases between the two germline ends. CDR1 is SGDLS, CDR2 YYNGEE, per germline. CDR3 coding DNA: TGTGCCAGCCACAGTAAACAGGCCAACTCTGGAAACACCATATATTTT. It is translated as CASHSKQANSGNTIYF.

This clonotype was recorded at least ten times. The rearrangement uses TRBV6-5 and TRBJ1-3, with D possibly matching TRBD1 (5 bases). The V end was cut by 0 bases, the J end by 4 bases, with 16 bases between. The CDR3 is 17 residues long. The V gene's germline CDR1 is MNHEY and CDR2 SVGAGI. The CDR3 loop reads CASSYSPSGTGGNTIYF. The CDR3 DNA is TGTGCCAGCAGTTACTCTCCCTCAGGGACTGGAGGAAACACCATATATTTT.

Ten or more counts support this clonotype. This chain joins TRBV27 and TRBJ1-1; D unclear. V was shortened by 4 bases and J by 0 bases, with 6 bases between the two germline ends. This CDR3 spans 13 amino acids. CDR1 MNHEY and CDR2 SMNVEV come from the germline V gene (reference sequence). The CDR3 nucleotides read TGTGCCAGCAGTTGGCAGATGAACACTGAAGCTTTCTTT. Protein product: CASSWQMNTEAFF.

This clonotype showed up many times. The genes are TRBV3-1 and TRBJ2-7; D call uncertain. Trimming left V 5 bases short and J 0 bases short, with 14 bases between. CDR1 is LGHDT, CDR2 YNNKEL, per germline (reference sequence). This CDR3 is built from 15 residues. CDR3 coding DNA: TGTGCCAGCAGCGTCGCCTTGTACCTCTCCTACGAGCAGTACTTC. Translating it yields CASSVALYLSYEQYF.

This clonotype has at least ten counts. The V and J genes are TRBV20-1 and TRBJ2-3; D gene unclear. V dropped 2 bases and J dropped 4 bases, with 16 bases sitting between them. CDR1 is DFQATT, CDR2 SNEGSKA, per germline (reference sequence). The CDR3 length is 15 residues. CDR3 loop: CSARTLGALPDTQYF. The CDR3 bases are TGCAGTGCTAGAACTCTAGGAGCCCTCCCAGATACGCAGTATTTT.

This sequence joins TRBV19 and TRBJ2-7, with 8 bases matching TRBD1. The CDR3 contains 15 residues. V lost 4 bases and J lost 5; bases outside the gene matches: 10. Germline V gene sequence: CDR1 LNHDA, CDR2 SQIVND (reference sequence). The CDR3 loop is CASSTGQGQTHEQYF. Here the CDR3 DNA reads TGTGCCAGTAGTACCGGACAGGGCCAAACCCACGAGCAGTACTTC.

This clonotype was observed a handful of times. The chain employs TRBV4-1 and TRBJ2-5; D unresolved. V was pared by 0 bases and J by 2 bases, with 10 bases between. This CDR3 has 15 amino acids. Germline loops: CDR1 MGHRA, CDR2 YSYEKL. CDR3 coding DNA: TGCGCCAGCAGCCAAGAATCGGCTGTACAAGAGACCCAGTACTTC. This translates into CASSQESAVQETQYF.

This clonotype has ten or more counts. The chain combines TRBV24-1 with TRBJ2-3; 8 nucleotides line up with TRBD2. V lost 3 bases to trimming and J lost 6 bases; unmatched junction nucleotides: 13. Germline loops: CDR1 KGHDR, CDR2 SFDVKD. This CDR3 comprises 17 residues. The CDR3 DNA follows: TGTGCCACCAGTGATACGCTTATGGCGGGGGGCTCCGATACGCAGTATTTT. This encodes CATSDTLMAGGSDTQYF.

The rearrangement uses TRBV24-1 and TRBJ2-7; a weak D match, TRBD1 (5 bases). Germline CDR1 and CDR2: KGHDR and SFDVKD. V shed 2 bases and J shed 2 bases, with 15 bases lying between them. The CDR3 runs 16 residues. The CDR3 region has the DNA TGTGCCACCAGTGATTCCCGACAGAGAGAGGCCTACGAGCAGTACTTC. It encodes CATSDSRQREAYEQYF.

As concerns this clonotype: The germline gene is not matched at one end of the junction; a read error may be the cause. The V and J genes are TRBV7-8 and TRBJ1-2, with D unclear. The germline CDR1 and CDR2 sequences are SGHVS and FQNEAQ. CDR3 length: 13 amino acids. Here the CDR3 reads CVSSLGQNYGYTF. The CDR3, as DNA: TGTGTCAGCAGCTTAGGGCAGAACTATGGCTACACCTTC.

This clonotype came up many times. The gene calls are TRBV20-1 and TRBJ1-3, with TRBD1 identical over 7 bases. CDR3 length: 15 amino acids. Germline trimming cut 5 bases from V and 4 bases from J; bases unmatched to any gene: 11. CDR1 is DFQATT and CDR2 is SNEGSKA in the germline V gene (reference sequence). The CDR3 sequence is CSARTSQDRGNTIYF. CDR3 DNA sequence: TGCAGTGCTCGAACATCCCAGGACAGGGGAAACACCATATATTTT.